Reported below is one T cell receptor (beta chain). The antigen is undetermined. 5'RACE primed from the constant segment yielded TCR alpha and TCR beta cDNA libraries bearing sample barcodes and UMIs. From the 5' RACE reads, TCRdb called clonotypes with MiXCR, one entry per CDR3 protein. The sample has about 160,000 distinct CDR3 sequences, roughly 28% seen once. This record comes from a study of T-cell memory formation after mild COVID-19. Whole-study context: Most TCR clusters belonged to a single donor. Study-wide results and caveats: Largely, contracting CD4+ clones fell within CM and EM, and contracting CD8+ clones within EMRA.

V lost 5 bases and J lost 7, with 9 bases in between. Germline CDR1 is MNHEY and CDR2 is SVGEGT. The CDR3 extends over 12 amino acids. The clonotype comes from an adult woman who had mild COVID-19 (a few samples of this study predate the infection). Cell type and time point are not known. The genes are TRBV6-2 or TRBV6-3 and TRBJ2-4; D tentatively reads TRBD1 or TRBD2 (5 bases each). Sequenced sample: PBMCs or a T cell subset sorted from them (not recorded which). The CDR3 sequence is CASSHRDNIQYF. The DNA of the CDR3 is TGTGCCAGCAGTCACCGGGACAACATTCAGTACTTC.